The 26 T cell receptor beta chains below were found in one sample sequenced in a study of CD8+ T cells in alopecia areata. The treatment here: oral pan-JAK inhibitor, 5-10 mg twice daily. Following extraction, RNA underwent reverse transcription to cDNA, which served as the sequencing template. TCRdb keeps only in-frame clones here, not all; method: immunoSEQ multiplex PCR. The sample contains 200,000 or so clones, about 40% of which appear only once. Sequencing was performed on CD4+ T cells sorted from blood, taken around week 36, from a patient treated with tofacitinib. The receptors here all came from a human donor with alopecia areata.

The gene calls are TRBV30 and TRBJ2-2; D may be TRBD1 or TRBD2 (5 bases each). The CDR3 is 13 residues long. Germline CDR1 reads GTSNPN; CDR2 reads SVGIG (reference sequence). Trimming took 3 bases from V and 0 from J, leaving 5 bases between them. The CDR3 is CAWRGANTGELFF. In nucleotides, the CDR3 is TGTGCCTGGAGGGGGGCGAACACCGGGGAGCTGTTTTTT.

The rearrangement joins TRBV28 to TRBJ2-7, with TRBD2 matching 8 bases. This CDR3 has 16 amino acids. Germline V gene lookup returns CDR1 MDHEN and CDR2 SYDVKM. With 3 bases clipped from V and 2 bases from J, the junction kept 9 bases outside the gene matches. The CDR3 DNA is TGTGCCAGCAGTTTTAGTCTAGCGGGCCTTACCTACGAGCAGTACTTC. This sequence encodes CASSFSLAGLTYEQYF.

This clone was detected a few times. The gene calls are TRBV11-2 and TRBJ2-4; possibly TRBD1 for D (5 bases). V was clipped by 1 base and J by 6 bases, with 10 bases between them. Germline V gene lookup returns CDR1 SGHAT and CDR2 FQNNGV. CDR3 length equals 14 residues. The CDR3 reads CASSLGQSGNIQYF. The CDR3 coding sequence is TGTGCCAGCAGCTTAGGACAGTCCGGAAACATTCAGTACTTC.

This clone was seen just once. The germline gene is not matched at one end of the junction; a read error may be the cause. The chain recombines TRBV7-9 with TRBJ2-1, with D unresolved. This CDR3 is 10 amino acids long. Looked up from germline, CDR1 is SEHNR and CDR2 is FQNEAQ (reference sequence). The CDR3 DNA sequence: TGTGCCAGCAGCTTAGGAGACTCCGTCTTC. Translated: CASSLGDSVF.

V usage is TRBV30 and J usage is TRBJ2-2; D may match TRBD1 or TRBD2 (5 bases each). V was cut by 0 bases and J by 7 bases, with 9 bases left in between. The CDR3 loop spans 13 amino acids. Germline-derived CDR1 and CDR2 are GTSNPN and SVGIG (reference sequence). CDR3: CAWSVGAGGELFF. CDR3 in DNA: TGTGCCTGGAGTGTAGGGGCGGGCGGGGAGCTGTTTTTT.

The chain links TRBV4-1 to TRBJ2-3, with 9 bases that match TRBD1. From germline, CDR1 is MGHRA and CDR2 YSYEKL. CDR3 size: 16 residues. V lost 4 bases, J lost 4 bases, and 9 bases stayed unmatched. CDR3 region: CASSRYQGQGADTQYF. CDR3 nucleotides: TGCGCCAGCAGCCGGTACCAGGGACAGGGAGCAGATACGCAGTATTTT.

The V and J genes are TRBV10-1 and TRBJ2-2; 7 bases match TRBD2. This CDR3 has 13 residues. V lost 3 bases and J lost 11; bases outside the gene matches: 6. Germline V lookup: CDR1 WNHNN, CDR2 SYGVQD (reference sequence). The CDR3 region is CASSDPGGGELFF. The DNA of the CDR3 is TGCGCCAGCAGTGACCCGGGGGGTGGCGAGCTGTTTTTT.

The sample holds a few counts of this clone. The chain joins TRBV4-3 to TRBJ2-1; a weak D match, TRBD1 (6 bases). CDR3 length: 16 residues. With 3 bases removed from V and 9 bases from J, the gap between germline ends came to 21 bases. Germline assignment: CDR1 LGHNA and CDR2 YSLEER. Here the CDR3 reads CASSHSHQTQGSEQFF. The DNA of the CDR3 is TGCGCCAGCAGCCACTCCCATCAAACTCAGGGGAGTGAGCAGTTCTTC.

There are a few counts of this clone. The chain combines TRBV28 with TRBJ2-5, with 11 positions matching TRBD2. Germline V gene data show CDR1 as MDHEN and CDR2 as SYDVKM. V trimming: 5 bases; J trimming: 2 bases; junction bases outside the gene matches: 7. The CDR3 is 16 amino acids. CDR3 in DNA: TGTGCCAGCAGTCAATCGGGACTAGCGGAACAAGAGACCCAGTACTTC. Encoded protein: CASSQSGLAEQETQYF. The full variable domain, in which reference TRBV28 and TRBJ2-5 provide the parts outside the CDR3, is DVKVTQSSRYLVKRTGEKVFLECVQDMDHENMFWYRQDPGLGLRLIYFSYDVKMKEKGDIPEGYSVSREKKERFSLILESASTNQTSMYLCASSQSGLAEQETQYFGPGTRLLVL.

The CDR3 loop is CSVQGSTSTYEQYF. The CDR3 DNA sequence: TGCAGCGTACAGGGGTCCACCTCAACCTACGAGCAGTACTTC. This rearrangement joins TRBV29-1 to TRBJ2-7, with TRBD1 matching 7 bases. This CDR3 comprises 14 residues. V shed 6 bases and J 2 bases; nucleotides not matched to a gene: 10. Germline V gene data show CDR1 as SQVTM and CDR2 as ANQGSEA.

The J gene is TRBJ2-3, the V gene TRBV18, with D unresolved. Trimming removed 0 bases from V and 3 bases from J, with 4 bases in between. The germline V gene encodes CDR1 KGHSH and CDR2 LQKENI. This CDR3 contains 13 residues. The DNA for the CDR3 is TGTGCCAGCTCACCACCGGTTACAGATACGCAGTATTTT. It translates to CASSPPVTDTQYF.

This clone was detected a few times. The chain couples TRBV29-1 to TRBJ1-2, with unresolved D. CDR3 length equals 12 residues. V shed 6 bases and J shed 1 base, with 9 bases lying between them. Germline V gene lookup returns CDR1 SQVTM and CDR2 ANQGSEA. CDR3 in amino acids: CSVDRSNYGYTF. For the CDR3, the DNA is TGCAGCGTCGATAGGAGTAACTATGGCTACACCTTC.

The chain combines TRBV5-1 with TRBJ2-3; D is ambiguous. The V end was cut by 4 bases, the J end by 2 bases, with 14 bases between. The CDR3 is 15 residues long. Germline V gives CDR1 SGHRS, CDR2 YFSETQ. The CDR3 loop is CASSDDGRYTDTQYF. CDR3 DNA: TGCGCCAGCAGCGACGACGGTAGATACACAGATACGCAGTATTTT.

Concerning this clone itself: The same CDR3 is also encoded by other DNA sequences in this sample. The rearrangement joins TRBV5-1 to TRBJ1-5; D not resolved. Germline loops: CDR1 SGHRS, CDR2 YFSETQ. The CDR3 totals 14 residues. The V and J ends lost 0 bases and 6 bases respectively, with 10 bases between them. The CDR3 spells CASSLGPEGQPQHF. The CDR3 DNA follows: TGCGCCAGCAGCTTGGGACCGGAAGGTCAGCCCCAGCATTTT. The whole variable domain, filled in from reference TRBV5-1 and TRBJ1-5, reads KAGVTQTPRYLIKTRGQQVTLSCSPISGHRSVSWYQQTPGQGLQFLFEYFSETQRNKGNFPGRFSGRQFSNSRSEMNVSTLELGDSALYLCASSLGPEGQPQHFGDGTRLSIL.

This clone was detected many times. The chain uses TRBV14 and TRBJ2-1, with TRBD1 matching over 9 bases. Germline V gene data show CDR1 as SGHDN and CDR2 as FVKESK. V lost 4 bases and J lost 4; bases outside the gene matches: 8. The CDR3 sequence is 16 residues long. CDR3: CASSLDWDRDYNEQFF. CDR3 in DNA: TGTGCCAGCAGCCTAGACTGGGACAGGGATTACAATGAGCAGTTCTTC.

The chain recombines TRBV7-3 with TRBJ2-2; D is unclear. CDR1 and CDR2 from the germline V gene are SGHTA and FQGTGA. V shed 5 bases and J shed 6 bases, with 13 bases lying between them. The CDR3 extends over 14 amino acids. CDR3 sequence (DNA): TGTGCCAGCAGCCGCACGTATGGGTCCGGGGAGCTGTTTTTT. Amino acids: CASSRTYGSGELFF. Full variable domain (outside the CDR3, taken from reference TRBV7-3 and TRBJ2-2): GAGVSQTPSNKVTEKGKYVELRCDPISGHTALYWYRQSLGQGPEFLIYFQGTGAADDSGLPNDRFFAVRPEGSVSTLKIQRTERGDSAVYLCASSRTYGSGELFFGEGSRLTVL.

The genes are TRBV12-5 and TRBJ2-1; 11 bases map to TRBD2. With 4 bases clipped from V and 8 bases from J, the junction kept 10 bases outside the gene matches. The germline CDR1 and CDR2 sequences are LGHNT and FRNRAP. This CDR3 is built from 16 residues. The CDR3 DNA reads TGTGCTAGTGGTTCCCATCTAGCGGGGGGACAGTATGAGCAGTTCTTC. This sequence encodes CASGSHLAGGQYEQFF.

This rearrangement joins TRBV14 to TRBJ1-1; weak D call: TRBD1 (5 bases). Trimming pared 2 bases from V and 5 bases from J, leaving 24 bases between. Germline-derived CDR1 and CDR2 are SGHDN and FVKESK. This CDR3 comprises 18 residues. CDR3 sequence: CASSQSLGQDAKGTEAFF. CDR3 in DNA: TGTGCCAGCAGCCAATCGTTAGGCCAAGACGCGAAGGGGACTGAAGCTTTCTTT.

Only a few counts were recorded for this clone. The V and J genes are TRBV27 and TRBJ2-6, with D tentatively TRBD1 (7 bases). Trimming took off 7 bases at V and 0 bases at J, with 19 bases between the two ends. Germline CDR1 and CDR2: MNHEY and SMNVEV (reference sequence). CDR3 length: 18 amino acids. CDR3 nucleotides: TGTGCCAGCAACCTCAGGGGGGACGGTTCCTCTGGGGCCAACGTCCTGACTTTC. This encodes CASNLRGDGSSGANVLTF.

The V gene is TRBV7-9, the J gene TRBJ2-7, with D possibly TRBD2 on 6 matching bases. V lost 2 bases, J lost 2 bases, and 10 bases lay in between. CDR3 size: 14 residues. CDR1 and CDR2 (germline): SEHNR, FQNEAQ (reference sequence). CDR3 sequence reads: CASSLIGGAYEQYF. Here the CDR3 DNA reads TGTGCCAGCAGCTTAATCGGGGGTGCCTACGAGCAGTACTTC. The full variable domain, rest sourced from reference TRBV7-9 and TRBJ2-7, is DTGVSQNPRHKITKRGQNVTFRCDPISEHNRLYWYRQTLGQGPEFLTYFQNEAQLEKSRLLSDRFSAERPKGSFSTLEIQRTEQGDSAMYLCASSLIGGAYEQYFGPGTRLTVT.

The V call is TRBV2, the J call TRBJ2-1; 10 positions agree with TRBD2. Germline values: CDR1 SNHLY, CDR2 FYNNEI. The CDR3 has 15 amino acids. Germline trimming cut 6 bases from V and 6 bases from J; bases unmatched to any gene: 8. The CDR3 region is CASRLTSGNRNEQFF. CDR3 in DNA: TGTGCCAGCAGACTCACTAGCGGGAACCGCAATGAGCAGTTCTTC.

The J gene is TRBJ1-2, the V gene TRBV18; 7 positions agree with TRBD1. The V segment lost 2 bases and the J segment 7 bases; nucleotides outside the gene matches: 1. Germline V gives CDR1 KGHSH, CDR2 LQKENI. The CDR3 is made up of 12 amino acids. This CDR3 reads CASSPDRAGYTF. The CDR3, as DNA: TGTGCCAGCTCACCAGACAGGGCTGGCTACACCTTC.

The chain links TRBV29-1 to TRBJ2-2; TRBD2 matches 10 bases. The CDR3 is made up of 17 amino acids. Germline trimming cut 2 bases from V and 4 bases from J; bases unmatched to any gene: 10. Germline V gene data show CDR1 as SQVTM and CDR2 as ANQGSEA. The CDR3 is CSVEHRGLAGATGELFF. CDR3 DNA: TGCAGCGTTGAACATCGTGGGCTAGCGGGGGCCACCGGGGAGCTGTTTTTT.

This clone was seen a few times. The chain's CDR3 is CASSDRLNSYEQYF. As DNA, the CDR3 is TGTGCCAGCTCGGACAGATTAAACTCCTACGAGCAGTACTTC. The chain has TRBV6-5 and TRBJ2-7, with D maybe TRBD1 (6 bases). Trimming removed 8 bases from V and 0 bases from J, with 14 bases in between. The CDR3 consists of 14 residues. The germline CDR1 and CDR2 sequences are MNHEY and SVGAGI.

This clone was seen a few times. The rearrangement joins TRBV2 to TRBJ2-5; possible D gene TRBD2, 5 bases. The ends were cut back, 1 base at V and 7 bases at J, with 10 bases in the middle. The CDR3 sequence is 13 residues long. From germline, CDR1 is SNHLY and CDR2 FYNNEI. CDR3 protein: CASSEVSGGTQYF. The DNA of the CDR3 is TGTGCCAGCAGTGAAGTGAGCGGCGGGACCCAGTACTTC.

This clone was found a few times. The chain carries TRBV29-1 and TRBJ2-1; D may be TRBD1 or TRBD2 (5 bases each). V gave up 4 bases and J gave up 4 bases, with 23 bases separating them. The CDR3 extends over 17 amino acids. CDR1 is SQVTM, CDR2 ANQGSEA, per germline. The CDR3 spells CSVGEGFARLRYNEQFF. In DNA, the CDR3 is TGCAGCGTTGGTGAGGGGTTCGCCAGATTAAGATACAATGAGCAGTTCTTC.